This TCR beta chain emerged from a study of blood T cells in healthy people across ages. The CDR3 length is 14 residues. A word on this clonotype: The junction and the germline gene differ at one end; a read error may be behind it.

Combining a sample-barcoded 5' primer with a J-beta primer mix, a second PCR ran for about 7 to 12 cycles. TCRdb reprocessed the 5' RACE reads via MiXCR and lists one record per CDR3 protein. Of 1.5 million or so distinct CDR3 sequences in the sample, around 40% were seen once. Sequencing input: blood. This receptor was taken from a young woman in good health. This chain connects TRBV12-3 or TRBV12-4 to TRBJ2-5; no clear D. CDR3 protein: CTSSPRLLKETQYF. The CDR3 nucleotides read TGTACCAGCAGTCCTAGACTGCTTAAAGAGACCCAGTACTTC.